This entry lists 27 T cell receptor beta chains sequenced from one sample in a study of blood T cell repertoires in COVID-19. The table came from immunoSEQ multiplex PCR; TCRdb's copy has only in-frame clones and leaves some out. This table holds about 200,000 clones, 80% to 90% found once. Sequenced input: peripheral blood. These receptor sequences come from a woman in her seventies with acute or convalescent COVID-19.

The gene calls are TRBV6-6 and TRBJ1-5; 7 bases align to TRBD1. Trimming removed 6 bases from V and 4 bases from J; junction bases left unmatched: 6. Germline CDR1 reads MNHNY; CDR2 reads SVGAGI (reference sequence). This CDR3 has 14 amino acids. In DNA, the CDR3 is TGTGCCAGCAGGGCGACAGGGTTGAATCAGCCCCAGCATTTT. This translates into CASRATGLNQPQHF.

This clone was seen a single time. V gene TRBV6-5 combines with J gene TRBJ2-3; D call uncertain. There are 15 residues in the CDR3. V was trimmed by 0 bases and J by 2 bases, leaving 9 bases between them. CDR1 and CDR2 from the germline V gene are MNHEY and SVGAGI. The CDR3 sequence is CASSYSAASTDTQYF. The CDR3 DNA follows: TGTGCCAGCAGTTACTCGGCCGCATCCACAGATACGCAGTATTTT.

As for this clone: Other DNA sequences in this sample translate to the same CDR3. The rearrangement links TRBV23-1 to TRBJ1-4; 8 nucleotides line up with TRBD1. TRBV23-1 is designated an ORF whose function remains uncertain. V lost 4 bases, J lost 6 bases, and 7 bases stayed unmatched. This CDR3 region has 15 residues. This chain's CDR3 is CASSPRTGPYEKLFF. The CDR3 DNA follows: TGCGCCAGCAGTCCACGGACAGGGCCCTATGAAAAACTGTTTTTT.

The chain employs TRBV11-3 and TRBJ1-3; TRBD1 might be the D (5 bases). V was pared by 5 bases and J by 5 bases, with 10 bases between. Germline V CDR1 and CDR2: SGHNT, YENEEA. The CDR3 loop spans 13 amino acids. CDR3 loop: CASSPRGRNTIYF. CDR3 bases: TGTGCCAGCAGCCCTCGGGGGAGAAACACCATATATTTT. The full variable domain, rest sourced from reference TRBV11-3 and TRBJ1-3, is EAGVVQSPRYKIIEKKQPVAFWCNPISGHNTLYWYLQNLGQGPELLIRYENEEAVDDSQLPKDRFSAERLKGVDSTLKIQPAELGDSAVYLCASSPRGRNTIYFGEGSWLTVV.

V and J are TRBV7-9 and TRBJ2-5, with TRBD1 identical over 7 bases. Germline V gene sequence: CDR1 SEHNR, CDR2 FQNEAQ (reference sequence). Trimming cost V 5 bases and J 5 bases; bases outside gene matches: 5. The CDR3 totals 13 residues. The CDR3 region is CASSRDRVETQYF. CDR3 bases: TGTGCCAGCAGCCGCGACAGGGTTGAGACCCAGTACTTC.

This chain links TRBV7-9 with TRBJ2-7, with 15 bases matching TRBD2. The germline V gene has CDR1 SEHNR and CDR2 FQNEAQ (reference sequence). V shed 5 bases and J 6 bases; nucleotides not matched to a gene: 8. The CDR3 length is 16 residues. The CDR3 DNA reads as TGTGCCAGCAGCCAGGGACTAGCGGGAGGTGCGGTCGAGCAGTACTTC. As protein: CASSQGLAGGAVEQYF.

J is TRBJ1-1 and V is TRBV5-1; 7 bases match TRBD1. The CDR3 extends over 14 amino acids. J gave up 0 bases and V 3 bases, and 2 bases lay outside the gene matches. Per the germline V gene, CDR1 is SGHRS and CDR2 is YFSETQ. CDR3 sequence reads: CASSSTGLNTEAFF. DNA of the CDR3: TGCGCCAGCAGCTCGACAGGGCTGAACACTGAAGCTTTCTTT.

This clone was counted a few times. The chain carries TRBV9 and TRBJ1-6; TRBD1 agrees at 8 bases. CDR1 and CDR2 from the germline V gene are SGDLS and YYNGEE. V dropped 0 bases and J dropped 10; count of bases not matched to a gene: 3. CDR3 length: 14 residues. CDR3 in amino acids: CASSVVGQGSPLHF. Here the CDR3 DNA reads TGTGCCAGCAGCGTAGTTGGACAGGGATCACCCCTCCACTTT.

The gene calls are TRBV7-2 and TRBJ2-7; no firm D call. The CDR3 has 14 residues. V lost 1 base and J lost 3, with 10 bases in between. Germline CDR1 reads SGHTA; CDR2 reads FQGNSA. This CDR3 is CASSLDPVSYEQYF. As DNA, the CDR3 is TGTGCCAGCAGCTTAGACCCGGTTAGCTACGAGCAGTACTTC.

V gene TRBV3-1 (or the pseudogene TRBV3-2) combines with J gene TRBJ2-7, with 10 bases fitting TRBD2. The J segment lost 5 bases and the V segment lost 6 bases, leaving 7 bases of the junction unmatched. CDR3 length equals 14 residues. Germline assignment: CDR1 LGHDT and CDR2 YNNKEL (reference sequence). The CDR3 sequence: CASSVSGRPHEQYF. The CDR3, as DNA: TGTGCCAGCAGTGTTAGCGGGAGGCCCCACGAGCAGTACTTC.

The gene calls are TRBV3-1 (or the pseudogene TRBV3-2) and TRBJ2-2; 8 bases fit TRBD1. CDR1 is LGHDT, CDR2 YNNKEL, per germline (reference sequence). The trim removed 1 base at V and 6 bases at J, leaving 13 bases unmatched. The CDR3 has 18 amino acids. CDR3 sequence reads: CASSQGLGASGGSGELFF. The CDR3 coding sequence is TGTGCCAGCAGCCAAGGGCTTGGGGCGTCAGGGGGCTCCGGGGAGCTGTTTTTT.

The chain's CDR3 is CASSLVTGVPEQYF. The CDR3 DNA reads as TGCGCCAGCAGCTTGGTAACGGGAGTTCCCGAGCAGTACTTC. The V call is TRBV5-1, the J call TRBJ2-7; TRBD2 is a possible D gene (6 bases). V shed 0 bases and J shed 6 bases, with 13 bases lying between them. The CDR3 spans 14 residues. In germline, CDR1 is SGHRS, CDR2 YFSETQ.

The V call is TRBV7-9, the J call TRBJ1-2; D not certain. Trimming removed 4 bases at V and 0 bases at J, with 15 bases between. The CDR3 totals 16 residues. Germline V gene data show CDR1 as SEHNR and CDR2 as FQNEAQ (reference sequence). DNA of the CDR3: TGTGCCAGCAGCTCTAGTTTCTCAAGAGCTAACTATGGCTACACCTTC. It specifies CASSSSFSRANYGYTF. Variable domain in full (rest from reference TRBV7-9 and TRBJ1-2): DTGVSQNPRHKITKRGQNVTFRCDPISEHNRLYWYRQTLGQGPEFLTYFQNEAQLEKSRLLSDRFSAERPKGSFSTLEIQRTEQGDSAMYLCASSSSFSRANYGYTFGSGTRLTVV.

The chain joins TRBV6-2 or TRBV6-3 to TRBJ2-1; D may be TRBD2 (6 bases). The ends were cut back, 5 bases at V and 7 bases at J, with 21 bases in the middle. This CDR3 has 16 residues. Germline V gene lookup returns CDR1 MNHEY and CDR2 SVGEGT. This CDR3 reads CASSLQRAGGRNEQFF. The CDR3 bases are TGTGCCAGCAGTCTCCAGCGAGCGGGCGGTAGGAATGAGCAGTTCTTC.

The J gene is TRBJ1-1, the V gene TRBV6-5; TRBD1 might be the D (6 bases). Germline loops: CDR1 MNHEY, CDR2 SVGAGI. V gave up 5 bases and J gave up 5 bases, with 9 bases separating them. The CDR3 has 12 residues. For the CDR3, the DNA is TGTGCCAGCAGTCCGCAGGGGACTGAAGCTTTCTTT. It codes for CASSPQGTEAFF.

In this sample, this clone turned up once. The rearrangement links TRBV5-5 to TRBJ2-2; the match to TRBD2 covers 7 bases. V lost 4 bases and J lost 0; bases outside the gene matches: 15. Germline lookup yields CDR1 SGHKS and CDR2 YYEKEE (reference sequence). There are 19 residues in the CDR3. CDR3 sequence reads: CASSRALLARGTNTGELFF. The CDR3 nucleotides read TGTGCCAGCAGCCGAGCCCTGCTGGCGCGGGGGACGAACACCGGGGAGCTGTTTTTT.

The V gene is TRBV3-1 (or the pseudogene TRBV3-2), the J gene TRBJ1-2; TRBD1 is a possible D gene (6 bases). Trimming removed 7 bases from V and 5 bases from J, with 11 bases in between. The CDR3 runs to 12 residues. CDR1 and CDR2 from the germline V gene are LGHDT and YNNKEL (reference sequence). The CDR3 sequence is CASKGQIYGYTF. CDR3 nucleotides: TGTGCCAGCAAGGGACAAATTTATGGCTACACCTTC.

The chain is built from TRBV5-5 and TRBJ2-2; 7 positions agree with TRBD2. CDR1 SGHKS and CDR2 YYEKEE come from the germline V gene (reference sequence). The CDR3 is made up of 15 amino acids. The V segment lost 2 bases and the J segment 6 bases; nucleotides outside the gene matches: 7. CDR3 protein: CASSFETSRAGELFF. CDR3 nucleotides: TGTGCCAGCAGCTTCGAGACTAGCCGCGCCGGGGAGCTGTTTTTT.

The chain joins TRBV19 to TRBJ1-1; D is possibly TRBD1 (6 bases). Germline CDR1 reads LNHDA; CDR2 reads SQIVND (reference sequence). The ends were cut back, 6 bases at V and 1 base at J, with 15 bases in the middle. This CDR3 comprises 15 residues. The CDR3 sequence is CASRLTGIENTEAFF. The CDR3 DNA follows: TGTGCCAGTAGGCTAACAGGGATCGAGAACACTGAAGCTTTCTTT. Drawing the rest from reference TRBV19 and TRBJ1-1, the complete variable domain is DGGITQSPKYLFRKEGQNVTLSCEQNLNHDAMYWYRQDPGQGLRLIYYSQIVNDFQKGDIAEGYSVSREKKESFPLTVTSAQKNPTAFYLCASRLTGIENTEAFFGQGTRLTVV.

The rearrangement links TRBV19 to TRBJ1-5; a possible D gene is TRBD1 (6 bases). This CDR3 spans 15 amino acids. V was clipped by 7 bases and J by 2 bases, with 15 bases between them. The germline gives CDR1 LNHDA, CDR2 SQIVND (reference sequence). CDR3 coding DNA: TGTGCCAGTAATCACAGGGCCGGCGGCAATCAGCCCCAGCATTTT. The encoded protein is CASNHRAGGNQPQHF.

This sequence joins TRBV3-1 (or the pseudogene TRBV3-2) and TRBJ2-3, with 7 bases fitting TRBD1. The CDR3 sequence is 16 residues long. The V gene's germline CDR1 is LGHDT and CDR2 YNNKEL (reference sequence). Trimming cost V 2 bases and J 4 bases; bases outside gene matches: 9. The CDR3 spells CASSQHRGNSPDTQYF. CDR3 coding DNA: TGTGCCAGCAGCCAACACAGGGGAAACTCCCCAGATACGCAGTATTTT.

V gene TRBV3-1 (or the pseudogene TRBV3-2) combines with J gene TRBJ1-5; 8 bases map to TRBD1. With 5 bases clipped from V and 1 base from J, the junction kept 7 bases outside the gene matches. CDR3 length: 16 amino acids. In germline, CDR1 is LGHDT, CDR2 YNNKEL (reference sequence). CDR3 residues: CASSAQGAVSNQPQHF. DNA of the CDR3: TGTGCCAGCAGCGCCCAGGGGGCTGTCAGCAATCAGCCCCAGCATTTT.

This clone occurred once. The chain recombines TRBV28 with TRBJ1-6; TRBD1 agrees at 10 bases. Unmatched junction bases numbered 12, after V lost 9 bases and J lost 7 bases. Germline values: CDR1 MDHEN, CDR2 SYDVKM. The CDR3 covers 16 residues. Here the CDR3 reads CASGTGEVVYNSPLHF. The CDR3 nucleotides read TGTGCCAGTGGGACAGGGGAAGTGGTTTACAATTCACCCCTCCACTTT.

This chain connects TRBV29-1 to TRBJ2-3, with TRBD1 matching over 8 bases. CDR1 is SQVTM, CDR2 ANQGSEA, per germline. CDR3 size: 13 residues. V gave up 7 bases and J gave up 2 bases; unmatched junction bases: 5. CDR3 protein: CSADRGPTDTQYF. CDR3 sequence (DNA): TGCAGCGCTGACAGGGGCCCCACAGATACGCAGTATTTT.

This chain joins TRBV9 and TRBJ2-2, with 9 bases lining up with TRBD2. There are 15 residues in the CDR3. After removal of 0 bases from V and 8 bases from J, the junction contained 5 bases not matched to a gene. From germline, CDR1 is SGDLS and CDR2 YYNGEE. The DNA for the CDR3 is TGTGCCAGCAGCGTAGAAACTAGCGGGCCGGGGGAGCTGTTTTTT. Its translation is CASSVETSGPGELFF.

The chain recombines TRBV25-1 with TRBJ2-3; D uncertain. Trimming removed 5 bases from V and 7 bases from J, with 10 bases in between. The CDR3 runs to 12 residues. Germline V gene data show CDR1 as MGHDK and CDR2 as SYGVNS. The CDR3 bases are TGTGCCAGCAGTACTCTCGGGTATACGCAGTATTTT. Its translation: CASSTLGYTQYF.

The chain has TRBV5-6 and TRBJ2-1; TRBD2 agrees at 11 bases. V was pared by 0 bases and J by 1 base, with 3 bases of the junction left unmatched. This CDR3 comprises 17 residues. From germline, CDR1 is SGHDT and CDR2 YYEEEE. CDR3 sequence: CASSLGLAGLSYNEQFF. The DNA for the CDR3 is TGTGCCAGCAGCTTGGGACTAGCGGGGCTATCCTACAATGAGCAGTTCTTC.